This TCR beta chain comes out of a study of human T cells and chemical hapten exposure. TCRdb ran MiXCR on the RACE reads and lists one entry per CDR3 protein. The data contain under 45,000 distinct CDR3 sequences, under 12% of them singletons. Stated time point: pre-sensitization, week 0. The treatment here: therapeutic diphenylcyclopropenone sensitization with weekly scalp DPC. The sample consisted of whole blood, taken in connection with sensitization to the hapten diphenylcyclopropenone (DPC). This TCR was sampled from a man aged 25 to 40 with alopecia areata. Some clones in this sample may be carry-over from other donors' samples.

CDR3: CATANTEAFF. CDR3 DNA: TGTGCCACAGCAAATACTGAAGCTTTCTTT. J is TRBJ1-1 and V is TRBV28; D is unresolved. The CDR3 sequence is 10 residues long. Germline V gene data show CDR1 as MDHEN and CDR2 as SYDVKM. V was shortened by 10 bases and J by 5 bases, with 8 bases between the two germline ends.